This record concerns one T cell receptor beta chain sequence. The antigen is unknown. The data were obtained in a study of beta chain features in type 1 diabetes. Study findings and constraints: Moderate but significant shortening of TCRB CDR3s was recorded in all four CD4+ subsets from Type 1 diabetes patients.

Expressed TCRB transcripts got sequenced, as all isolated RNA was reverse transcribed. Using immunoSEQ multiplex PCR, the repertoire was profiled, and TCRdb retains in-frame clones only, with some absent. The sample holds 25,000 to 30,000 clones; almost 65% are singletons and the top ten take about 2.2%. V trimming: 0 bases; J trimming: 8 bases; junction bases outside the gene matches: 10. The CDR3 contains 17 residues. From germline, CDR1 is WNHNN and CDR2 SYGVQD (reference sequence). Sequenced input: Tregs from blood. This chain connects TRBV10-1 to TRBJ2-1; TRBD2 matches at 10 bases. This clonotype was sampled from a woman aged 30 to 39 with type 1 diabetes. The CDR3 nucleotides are TGCGCCAGCAGTGAGTCGATGTATAGCGGGAGGAGGGATGAGCAGTTCTTC. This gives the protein CASSESMYSGRRDEQFF.